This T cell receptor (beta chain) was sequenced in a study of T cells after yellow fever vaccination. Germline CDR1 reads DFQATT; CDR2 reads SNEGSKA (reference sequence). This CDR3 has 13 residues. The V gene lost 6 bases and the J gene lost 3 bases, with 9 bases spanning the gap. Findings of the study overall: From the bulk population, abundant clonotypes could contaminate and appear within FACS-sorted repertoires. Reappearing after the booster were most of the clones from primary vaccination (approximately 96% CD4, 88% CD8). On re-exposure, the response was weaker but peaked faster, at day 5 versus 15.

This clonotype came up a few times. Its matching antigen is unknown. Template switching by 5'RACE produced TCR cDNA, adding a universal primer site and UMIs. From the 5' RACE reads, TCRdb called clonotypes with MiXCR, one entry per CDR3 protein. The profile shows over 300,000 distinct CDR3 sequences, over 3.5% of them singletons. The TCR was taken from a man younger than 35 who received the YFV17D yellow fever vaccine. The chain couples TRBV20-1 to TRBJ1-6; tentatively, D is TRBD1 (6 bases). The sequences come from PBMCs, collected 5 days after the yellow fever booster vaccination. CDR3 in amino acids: CSARQVYNSPLHF. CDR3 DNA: TGCAGTGCCAGACAGGTCTATAATTCACCCCTCCACTTT.